This TCR beta chain was found in a study of shared clonotypes between healthy human individuals. For the study at large: For every donor, three CD4 naive, three CD4 memory, two CD8 naive and one CD8 memory plates were used.

CD45RO-negative CD8 cells positively selected for CCR7 made up the naive population, which excluded terminally differentiated effector memory CD45RA+ cells. Only in-frame clones appear in the TCRdb table, and some are missing; sequencing was by immunoSEQ multiplex PCR. The sample yields millions of clones, under 95% seen once. Per the germline V gene, CDR1 is MGHRA and CDR2 is YSYEKL. The CDR3 has 15 residues. J lost 4 bases, V lost 3 bases, and 7 bases had no gene match. V is TRBV4-1 and J is TRBJ2-7, with 9 bases identical to TRBD2. This TCR was recovered from a man between 18 and 29 years old in good health. Some clones in this sample may be carry-over from other donors' samples. The sample was naive CD8+ T cells from PBMCs. In nucleotides, the CDR3 is TGCGCCAGCAGCCACACCGCGGGGGGGAATTACGAGCAGTACTTC. Amino acid sequence: CASSHTAGGNYEQYF.